A selection of T cell receptor beta chains follows, all from one sample in a study of technical replicates of blood from several donors. Profiling relied on immunoSEQ multiplex PCR, and the TCRdb table lists in-frame clones only, not all of them. The sample includes more than 75,000 clones, about 94% of them seen just once. The sample comprised T cells isolated from PBMCs. The receptors originated from a human donor in good health. The CDR3 runs from the conserved cysteine through the conserved F or W. Each record gives: CDR3 length, J gene, clone size, D gene, V gene, CDR3 DNA, CDR3 protein. D genes are given only for firm matches. Clone size, where shown, is once, few, many, or a class for clones that have expanded.

18 TRBJ1-2 . TRBD1 TRBV14 TGTGCCAGCAGCCAAGATCGGGACAGGGAAAAGACAAACTATGGCTACACCTTC CASSQDRDREKTNYGYTF
14 TRBJ1-4 . TRBD1 TRBV28 TGTGCCAGCAGCTCCACAGGGGTCGCTGAAAAACTGTTTTTT CASSSTGVAEKLFF
14 TRBJ2-5 . . TRBV28 TGTGCCAGCAGTTTAGTTGGCCGAAAAGAGACCCAGTACTTC CASSLVGRKETQYF
12 TRBJ2-2 . . TRBV5-4 TGTGCCAGCAGCTTGGATTCATTGGAGCTGTTTTTT CASSLDSLELFF
13 TRBJ2-5 . TRBD2 TRBV19 TGTGCCAGTAGTATAGCGGGAGGGGAGACCCAGTACTTC CASSIAGGETQYF
19 TRBJ2-2 . TRBD2 TRBV5-4 TGTGCCAGCAGCTTCCGACAGCTTGGACTAGCAGACAGAACCGGGGAGCTGTTTTTT CASSFRQLGLADRTGELFF
15 TRBJ2-7 . . TRBV7-6 TGTGCCAGCAGCTTAGGCGTGGGCGCGTCCTACGAGCAGTACTTC CASSLGVGASYEQYF
13 TRBJ1-2 . . TRBV5-1 TGCGCCAGCAGCCCGACAAGAAACTATGGCTACACCTTC CASSPTRNYGYTF
13 TRBJ1-2 . TRBD1 TRBV7-9 TGTGCCAGCAGCTCACAGGGGGCGGATGGCTACACCTTC CASSSQGADGYTF
14 TRBJ2-1 . TRBD2 TRBV6-1 TGTGCCAGCCGCCTAGCGGGTCCTCTGGGAGAGCAGTTCTTC CASRLAGPLGEQFF
16 TRBJ1-3 . TRBD1 TRBV5-5 TGTGCCAGCAGCTTGTCCGGCCGACAGGGTGGAAACACCATATATTTT CASSLSGRQGGNTIYF
17 TRBJ1-5 . . TRBV27 TGTGCCAGCAGTTTAGTGGACCCCCTGGGAGGCAATCAGCCCCAGCATTTT CASSLVDPLGGNQPQHF
16 TRBJ2-4 . . TRBV7-2 TGTGCCAGCAGCTTAGGGGGGGATCGGGCCAAAAACATTCAGTACTTC CASSLGGDRAKNIQYF
14 TRBJ2-5 . . TRBV7-9 TGTGCCAGCAGCCTGAGCGGAGGGGTTGAGACCCAGTACTTC CASSLSGGVETQYF
16 TRBJ2-3 . TRBD1 TRBV9 TGTGCCAGCAGCGTTACCGGGACAGGGGCTACAGATACGCAGTATTTT CASSVTGTGATDTQYF
15 TRBJ1-1 . . TRBV6-1 TGTGCCAGCAGTGAGGGGAGCTTCAGGGGCACTGAAGCTTTCTTT CASSEGSFRGTEAFF
14 TRBJ1-1 . . TRBV28 TGTGCCAGCAGTTCCGCCAGGGGAATCACTGAAGCTTTCTTT CASSSARGITEAFF
14 TRBJ2-7 . TRBD2 TRBV4-1 TGCGCCAGCAGACAAGAAGCGGGAGTGGACGAGCAGTACTTC CASRQEAGVDEQYF
15 TRBJ1-4 . . TRBV15 TGTGCCACCAGCAGAGACTCAGGGGAGAATGAAAAACTGTTTTTT CATSRDSGENEKLFF
15 TRBJ1-6 few . TRBV5-6 TGTGCCAGCAGCTTGCAATCCCCTAGGAATTCACCCCTCCACTTT CASSLQSPRNSPLHF
12 TRBJ1-2 . . TRBV4-2 TGTGCCAGCAGCCAAGACGAAGCTTACTACACCTTC CASSQDEAYYTF
19 TRBJ2-6 . . TRBV13 TGTGCCAGCAGCTCACTTAGAATTACAGGAAACTCTGGGGCCAACGTCCTGACTTTC CASSSLRITGNSGANVLTF
16 TRBJ2-2 . TRBD1 TRBV5-1 TGCGCCAGCAGCTTGGCTGGGACAGGGGTCACCGGGGAGCTGTTTTTT CASSLAGTGVTGELFF
13 TRBJ2-7 . . TRBV5-4 TGTGCCAGCAGCCGACAGGCGAACTACGAGCAGTACTTC CASSRQANYEQYF
15 TRBJ1-1 . TRBD1 TRBV10-1 TGCGCCAGCAGTGAGTCCAACAGGGGGAACACTGAAGCTTTCTTT CASSESNRGNTEAFF
16 TRBJ2-5 . . TRBV7-2 TGTGCCAGCAGCTTACTTGGAACAGGGTCGAGGGAGACCCAGTACTTC CASSLLGTGSRETQYF
14 TRBJ1-6 . TRBD1 TRBV5-1 TGCGCCAGCAGCTTGGGGACAGGGAATTCACCCCTCCACTTT CASSLGTGNSPLHF
13 TRBJ2-7 . . TRBV5-1 TGCGCCAGCGCGTGGCAAACGGGGGACGAGCAGTACTTC CASAWQTGDEQYF
13 TRBJ2-5 . . TRBV5-6 TGTGCCAGCACCCTTGGAGTTGGTGAGACCCAGTACTTC CASTLGVGETQYF
16 TRBJ2-2 . . TRBV5-1 TGCGCCAGCAGCTTGGGCAGGTCTGCGAACACCGGGGAGCTGTTTTTT CASSLGRSANTGELFF
14 TRBJ2-7 . . TRBV9 TGTGCCAGCACCCCTGACGGGGGACCGAACGAGCAGTACTTC CASTPDGGPNEQYF
15 TRBJ2-3 . TRBD2 TRBV6-1 TGTGCCAGCAGTGTGGGGACTAGCGGGACCACATCCCTTCCTTTT CASSVGTSGTTSLPF
16 TRBJ2-7 once . TRBV14 TGTGCCAGCAGCCAAGATAACATGTTCGCTCTCTACGAGCAGTACTTC CASSQDNMFALYEQYF
16 TRBJ2-5 . TRBD2 TRBV5-4 TGTGCCAGCAGCTTGGCGAGCGGGGGGGCCTCGGAGACCCAGTACTTC CASSLASGGASETQYF
18 TRBJ1-1 . TRBD1 TRBV18 TGTGCCAGCTCACCACCGGGACAGGGTTTGGGTTTGAACACTGAAGCTTTCTTT CASSPPGQGLGLNTEAFF
14 TRBJ2-2 few TRBD2 TRBV6-6 TGTGCCAGCAGCCCCTCGGGGGGGGCCGGGGAGCTGTTTTTT CASSPSGGAGELFF
13 TRBJ2-5 . TRBD1 TRBV7-2 TGTGCCAGCAGCTGGACAGGGTTGGAGACCCAGTACTTC CASSWTGLETQYF
15 TRBJ2-1 . . TRBV11-3 TGTGCCAGCAGCTTAGAATCAAGAACTGTCGATGAGCAGTTCTTC CASSLESRTVDEQFF
17 TRBJ2-5 once TRBD2 TRBV4-2 TGTGCCAGCAGCCAAGAAAATAGCGGGGGGCCTGAAGAGACCCAGTACTTC CASSQENSGGPEETQYF
14 TRBJ1-1 . . TRBV5-1 TGCGCCAGCACAGACGGTAGGGCGGGCACTGAAGCTTTCTTT CASTDGRAGTEAFF
14 TRBJ2-1 . TRBD2 TRBV7-8 TGTGCCAGCAGCTTTGGACTAGCCTACAATGAGCAGTTCTTC CASSFGLAYNEQFF
15 TRBJ2-3 . TRBD2 TRBV5-1 TGCGCCAGCAGCTGGGGGACTAGCGGCGCAGATACGCAGTATTTT CASSWGTSGADTQYF
15 TRBJ1-5 . . TRBV14 TGTGCCAGCAGCCAACGGGCCTCCGAGGGTCCGCCCCAGCATTTT CASSQRASEGPPQHF
12 TRBJ1-4 . . TRBV5-6 TGTGCCAGCTTACAGGGTTGTGAAAAACTGTTTTTT CASLQGCEKLFF
13 TRBJ1-5 few . TRBV29-1 TGCAGCGTTGGGACAGATAGCAATCAGCCCCAGCATTTT CSVGTDSNQPQHF
16 TRBJ2-1 . TRBD1 TRBV18 TGTGCCAGCTCCCCCCTCCCACAGGGGTCAGCTGATGAGCAGTTCTTC CASSPLPQGSADEQFF
13 TRBJ1-2 . . TRBV5-1 TGCGCCAGCAGCTTGGGCGGGGGAGATGGCTACACCTTC CASSLGGGDGYTF
19 TRBJ2-5 once TRBD2 TRBV18 TGTGCCAGCTCACCACGGAGCCTGGGACTAGCGGGAGACCAAGAGACCCAGTACTTC CASSPRSLGLAGDQETQYF
15 TRBJ1-5 . TRBD1 TRBV6-6 TGTGCCAGCAGAACCGACAGGGCCGCTAATCAGCCCCAGCATTTT CASRTDRAANQPQHF
14 TRBJ2-7 . . TRBV5-4 TGTGCCAGCACCACAGGAGGGAATGGCCACGAGCAGTACTTC CASTTGGNGHEQYF